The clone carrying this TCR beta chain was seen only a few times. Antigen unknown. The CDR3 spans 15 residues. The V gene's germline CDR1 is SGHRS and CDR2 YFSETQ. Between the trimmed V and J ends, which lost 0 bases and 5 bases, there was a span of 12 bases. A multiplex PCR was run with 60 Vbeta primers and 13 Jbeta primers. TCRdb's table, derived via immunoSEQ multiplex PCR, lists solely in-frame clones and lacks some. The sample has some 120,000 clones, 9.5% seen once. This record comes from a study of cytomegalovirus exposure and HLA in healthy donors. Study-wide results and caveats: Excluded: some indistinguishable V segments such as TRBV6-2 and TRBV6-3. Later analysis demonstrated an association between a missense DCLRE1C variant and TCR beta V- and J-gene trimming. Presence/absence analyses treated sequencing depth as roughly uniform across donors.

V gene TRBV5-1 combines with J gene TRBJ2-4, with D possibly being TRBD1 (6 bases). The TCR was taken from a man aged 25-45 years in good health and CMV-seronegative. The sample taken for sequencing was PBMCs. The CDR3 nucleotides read TGCGCCAGCAGCTTGGGACAGGTATTCCAAAACATTCAGTACTTC. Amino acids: CASSLGQVFQNIQYF.